This T cell receptor beta chain appears in the sequencing data of a study of technical replicates of blood from a handful of donors. Clones were read by immunoSEQ multiplex PCR, and TCRdb kept only the in-frame ones, dropping some. The sample lists about 83,000 clones; 85% to 95% were seen once. Trimming at V came to 4 bases and at J to 4 bases, leaving 23 bases not matched to a gene. The CDR3 has 20 amino acids. Germline-derived CDR1 and CDR2 are PRHDT and FYEKMQ (reference sequence). This sequence joins TRBV13 and TRBJ1-2, with 8 bases that match TRBD1. The sequence derives from a human donor in good health. Sample: T cells isolated from PBMCs. The DNA of the CDR3 is TGTGCCAGCAGCTCACAAGCGATCGCCGCGACAGGGGAAGAAACCTATGGCTACACCTTC. It encodes CASSSQAIAATGEETYGYTF.